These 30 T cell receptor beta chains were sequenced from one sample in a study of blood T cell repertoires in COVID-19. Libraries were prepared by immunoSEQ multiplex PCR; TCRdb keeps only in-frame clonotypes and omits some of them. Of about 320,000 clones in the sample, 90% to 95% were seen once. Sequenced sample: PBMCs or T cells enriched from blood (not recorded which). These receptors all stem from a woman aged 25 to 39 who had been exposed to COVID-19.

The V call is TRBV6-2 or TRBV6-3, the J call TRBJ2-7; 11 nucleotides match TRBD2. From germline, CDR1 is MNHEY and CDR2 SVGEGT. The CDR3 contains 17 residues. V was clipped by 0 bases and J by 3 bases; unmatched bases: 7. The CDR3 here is CASSYSRSGLAVYEQYF. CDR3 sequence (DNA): TGTGCCAGCAGTTACTCTAGGTCGGGACTAGCGGTCTACGAGCAGTACTTC.

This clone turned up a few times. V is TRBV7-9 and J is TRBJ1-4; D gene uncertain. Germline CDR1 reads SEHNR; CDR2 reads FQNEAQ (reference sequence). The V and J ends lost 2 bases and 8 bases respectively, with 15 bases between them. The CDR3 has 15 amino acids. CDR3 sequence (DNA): TGTGCCAGCAGCTTATCAGGAGGAGGAGGGGAAAAACTGTTTTTT. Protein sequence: CASSLSGGGGEKLFF.

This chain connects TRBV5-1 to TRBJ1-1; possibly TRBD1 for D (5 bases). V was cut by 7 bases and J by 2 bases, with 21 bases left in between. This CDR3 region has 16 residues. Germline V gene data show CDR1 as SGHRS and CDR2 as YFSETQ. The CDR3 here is CASSGGSYRLNTEAFF. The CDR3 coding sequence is TGCGCCAGCTCTGGGGGGAGTTACAGGCTAAACACTGAAGCTTTCTTT.

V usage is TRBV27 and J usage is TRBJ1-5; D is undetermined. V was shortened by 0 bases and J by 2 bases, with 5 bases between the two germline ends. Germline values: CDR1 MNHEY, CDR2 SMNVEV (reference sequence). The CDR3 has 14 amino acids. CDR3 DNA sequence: TGTGCCAGCAGTTTATCGTCAGGCAATCAGCCCCAGCATTTT. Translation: CASSLSSGNQPQHF.

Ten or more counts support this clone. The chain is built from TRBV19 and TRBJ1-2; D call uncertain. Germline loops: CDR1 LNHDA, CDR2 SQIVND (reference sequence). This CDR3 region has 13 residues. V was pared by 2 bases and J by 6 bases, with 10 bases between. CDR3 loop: CASSIRGFDGYTF. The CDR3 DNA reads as TGTGCCAGTAGTATACGAGGGTTCGATGGCTACACCTTC.

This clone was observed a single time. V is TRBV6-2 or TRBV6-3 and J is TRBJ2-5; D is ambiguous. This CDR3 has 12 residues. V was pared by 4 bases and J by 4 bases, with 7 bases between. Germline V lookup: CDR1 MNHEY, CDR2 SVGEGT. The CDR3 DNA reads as TGTGCCAGCAGTTCTAGGTCAGAGACCCAGTACTTC. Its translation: CASSSRSETQYF.

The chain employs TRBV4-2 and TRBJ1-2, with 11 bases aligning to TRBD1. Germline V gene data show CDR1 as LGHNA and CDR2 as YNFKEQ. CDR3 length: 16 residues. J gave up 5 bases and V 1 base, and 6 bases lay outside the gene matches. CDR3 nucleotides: TGTGCCAGCAGCCAAGTTAAGGGACAGGGGGTATATGGCTACACCTTC. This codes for CASSQVKGQGVYGYTF.

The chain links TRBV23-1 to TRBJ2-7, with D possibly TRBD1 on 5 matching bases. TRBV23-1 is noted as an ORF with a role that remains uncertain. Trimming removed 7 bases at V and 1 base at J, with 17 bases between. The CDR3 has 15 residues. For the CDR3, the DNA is TGCGCCAGCAAGCGCGGACACCTATCGTCCTACGAGCAGTACTTC. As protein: CASKRGHLSSYEQYF.

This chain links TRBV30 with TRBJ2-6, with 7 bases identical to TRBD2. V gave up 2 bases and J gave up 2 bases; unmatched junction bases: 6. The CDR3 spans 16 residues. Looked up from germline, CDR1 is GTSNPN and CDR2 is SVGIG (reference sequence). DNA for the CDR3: TGTGCCTGGAGTCGCGCAGGGAGGGCTGGGGCCAACGTCCTGACTTTC. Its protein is CAWSRAGRAGANVLTF.

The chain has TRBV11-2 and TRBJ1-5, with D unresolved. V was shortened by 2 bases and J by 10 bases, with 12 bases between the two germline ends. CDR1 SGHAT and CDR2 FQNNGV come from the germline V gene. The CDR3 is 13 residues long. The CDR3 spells CASSLTGRKPQHF. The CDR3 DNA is TGTGCCAGCAGCTTAACTGGCAGGAAACCCCAGCATTTT. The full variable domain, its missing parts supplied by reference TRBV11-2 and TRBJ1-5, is EAGVAQSPRYKIIEKRQSVAFWCNPISGHATLYWYQQILGQGPKLLIQFQNNGVVDDSQLPKDRFSAERLKGVDSTLKIQPAKLEDSAVYLCASSLTGRKPQHFGDGTRLSIL.

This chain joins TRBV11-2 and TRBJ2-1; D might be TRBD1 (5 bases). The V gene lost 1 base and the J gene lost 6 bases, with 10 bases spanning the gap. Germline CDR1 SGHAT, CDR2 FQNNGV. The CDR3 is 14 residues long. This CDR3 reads CASSLVRVSNEQFF. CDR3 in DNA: TGTGCCAGCAGCTTAGTCAGGGTGAGCAATGAGCAGTTCTTC. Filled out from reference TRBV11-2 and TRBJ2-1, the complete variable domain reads EAGVAQSPRYKIIEKRQSVAFWCNPISGHATLYWYQQILGQGPKLLIQFQNNGVVDDSQLPKDRFSAERLKGVDSTLKIQPAKLEDSAVYLCASSLVRVSNEQFFGPGTRLTVL.

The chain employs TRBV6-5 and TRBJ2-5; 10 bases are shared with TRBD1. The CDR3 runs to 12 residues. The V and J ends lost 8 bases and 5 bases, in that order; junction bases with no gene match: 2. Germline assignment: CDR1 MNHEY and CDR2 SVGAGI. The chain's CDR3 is CASWGQGETQYF. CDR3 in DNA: TGTGCCAGCTGGGGACAGGGGGAGACCCAGTACTTC.

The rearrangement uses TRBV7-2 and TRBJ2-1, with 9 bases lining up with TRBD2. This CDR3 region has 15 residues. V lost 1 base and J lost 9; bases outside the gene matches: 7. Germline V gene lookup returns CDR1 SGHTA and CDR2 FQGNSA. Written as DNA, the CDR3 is TGTGCCAGCAGCTTAGTGAGCGGGGGGCATGTTGAGCAGTTCTTC. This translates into CASSLVSGGHVEQFF. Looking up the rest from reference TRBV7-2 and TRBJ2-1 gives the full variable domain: GAGVSQSPSNKVTEKGKDVELRCDPISGHTALYWYRQSLGQGLEFLIYFQGNSAPDKSGLPSDRFSAERTGGSVSTLTIQRTQQEDSAVYLCASSLVSGGHVEQFFGPGTRLTVL.

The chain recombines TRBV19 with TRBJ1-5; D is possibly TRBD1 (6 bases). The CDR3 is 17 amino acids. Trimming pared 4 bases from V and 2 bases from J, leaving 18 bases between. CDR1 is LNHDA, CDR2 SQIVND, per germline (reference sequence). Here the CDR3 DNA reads TGTGCCAGTAGTACCCGGGACAAAGGGAATGGCAATCAGCCCCAGCATTTT. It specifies CASSTRDKGNGNQPQHF. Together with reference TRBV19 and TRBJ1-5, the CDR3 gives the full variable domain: DGGITQSPKYLFRKEGQNVTLSCEQNLNHDAMYWYRQDPGQGLRLIYYSQIVNDFQKGDIAEGYSVSREKKESFPLTVTSAQKNPTAFYLCASSTRDKGNGNQPQHFGDGTRLSIL.

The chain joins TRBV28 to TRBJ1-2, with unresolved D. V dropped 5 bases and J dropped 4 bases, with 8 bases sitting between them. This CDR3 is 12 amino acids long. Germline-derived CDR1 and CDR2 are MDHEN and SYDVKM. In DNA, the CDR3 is TGTGCCAGCAGTCCCGACACCTATGGCTACACCTTC. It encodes CASSPDTYGYTF.

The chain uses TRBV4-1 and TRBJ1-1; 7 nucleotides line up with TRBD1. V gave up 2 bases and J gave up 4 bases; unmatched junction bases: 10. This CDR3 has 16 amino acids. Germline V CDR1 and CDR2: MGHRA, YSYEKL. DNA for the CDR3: TGCGCCAGCAGCCAATCTAAAACAGGGGTCGGCACTGAAGCTTTCTTT. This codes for CASSQSKTGVGTEAFF.

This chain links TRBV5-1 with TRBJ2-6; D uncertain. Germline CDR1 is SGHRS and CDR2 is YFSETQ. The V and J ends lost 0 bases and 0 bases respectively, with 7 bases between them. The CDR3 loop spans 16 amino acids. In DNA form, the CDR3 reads TGCGCCAGCAGCTTGGATCCAATCTCTGGGGCCAACGTCCTGACTTTC. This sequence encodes CASSLDPISGANVLTF.

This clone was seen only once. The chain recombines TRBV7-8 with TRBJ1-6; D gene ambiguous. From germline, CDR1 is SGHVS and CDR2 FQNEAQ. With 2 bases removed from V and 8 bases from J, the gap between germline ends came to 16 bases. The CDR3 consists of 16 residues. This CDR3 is CASSLKLVTFDSPLHF. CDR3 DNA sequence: TGTGCCAGCAGCTTAAAGTTGGTAACTTTCGATTCACCCCTCCACTTT. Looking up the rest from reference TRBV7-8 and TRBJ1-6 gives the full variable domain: GAGVSQSPRYKVAKRGQDVALRCDPISGHVSLFWYQQALGQGPEFLTYFQNEAQLDKSGLPSDRFFAERPEGSVSTLKIQRTQQEDSAVYLCASSLKLVTFDSPLHFGNGTRLTVT.

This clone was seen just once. For the CDR3, the DNA is TGTGCCAGCAGCCTTTCCGCCTACGAGCAGTACTTC. Protein product: CASSLSAYEQYF. The V gene is TRBV3-1 (or the pseudogene TRBV3-2), the J gene TRBJ2-7; D is uncertain. V lost 4 bases and J 2 bases, leaving 6 bases between the germline ends. This CDR3 has 12 amino acids. Germline lookup yields CDR1 LGHDT and CDR2 YNNKEL (reference sequence).

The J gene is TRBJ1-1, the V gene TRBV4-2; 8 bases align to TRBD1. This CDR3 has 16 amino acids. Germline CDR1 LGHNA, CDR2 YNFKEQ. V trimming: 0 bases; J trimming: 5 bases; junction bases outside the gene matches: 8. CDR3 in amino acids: CASSQDQDRVVTEAFF. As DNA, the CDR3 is TGTGCCAGCAGCCAAGATCAGGACAGGGTGGTGACTGAAGCTTTCTTT.

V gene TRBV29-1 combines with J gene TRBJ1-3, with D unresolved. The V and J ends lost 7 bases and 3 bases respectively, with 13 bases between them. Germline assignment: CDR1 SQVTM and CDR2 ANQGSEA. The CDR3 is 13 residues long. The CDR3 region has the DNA TGCAGCGCCCGGGCGGGAGTTGGAAACACCATATATTTT. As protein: CSARAGVGNTIYF.

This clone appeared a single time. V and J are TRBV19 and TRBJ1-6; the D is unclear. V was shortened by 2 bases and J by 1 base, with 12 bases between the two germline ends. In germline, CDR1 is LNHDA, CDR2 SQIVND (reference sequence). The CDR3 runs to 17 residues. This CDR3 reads CASSIRKGASYNSPLHF. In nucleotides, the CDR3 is TGTGCCAGTAGTATAAGGAAGGGAGCATCCTATAATTCACCCCTCCACTTT.

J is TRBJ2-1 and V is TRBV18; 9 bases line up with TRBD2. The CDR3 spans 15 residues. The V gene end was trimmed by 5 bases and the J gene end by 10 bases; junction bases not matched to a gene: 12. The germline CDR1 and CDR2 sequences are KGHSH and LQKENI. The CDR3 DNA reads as TGTGCCAGCTCAAGTCCAACTAGCAGCGGGGGGGAGCAGTTCTTC. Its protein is CASSSPTSSGGEQFF.

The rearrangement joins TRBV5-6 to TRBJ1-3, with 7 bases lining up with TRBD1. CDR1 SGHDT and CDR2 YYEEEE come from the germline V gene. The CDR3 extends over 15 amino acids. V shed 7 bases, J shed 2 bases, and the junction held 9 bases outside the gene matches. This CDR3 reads CASWRQGVAGNTIYF. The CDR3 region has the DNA TGTGCCAGCTGGAGACAGGGAGTGGCTGGAAACACCATATATTTT.

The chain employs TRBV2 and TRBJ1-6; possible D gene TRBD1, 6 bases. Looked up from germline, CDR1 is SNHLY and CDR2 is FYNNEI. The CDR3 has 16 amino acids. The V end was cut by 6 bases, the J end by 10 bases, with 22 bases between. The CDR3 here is CASSPPRGEGWSPLHF. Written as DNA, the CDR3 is TGTGCCAGCAGCCCACCCAGGGGAGAGGGATGGTCACCCCTCCACTTT. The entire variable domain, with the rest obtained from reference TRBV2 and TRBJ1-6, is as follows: EPEVTQTPSHQVTQMGQEVILRCVPISNHLYFYWYRQILGQKVEFLVSFYNNEISEKSEIFDDQFSVERPDGSNFTLKIRSTKLEDSAMYFCASSPPRGEGWSPLHFGNGTRLTVT.

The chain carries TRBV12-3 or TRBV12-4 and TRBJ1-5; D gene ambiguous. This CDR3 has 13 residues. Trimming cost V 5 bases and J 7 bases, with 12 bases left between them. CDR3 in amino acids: CASSLSWRQPQHF. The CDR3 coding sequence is TGTGCCAGCAGTCTGAGTTGGAGGCAGCCCCAGCATTTT.

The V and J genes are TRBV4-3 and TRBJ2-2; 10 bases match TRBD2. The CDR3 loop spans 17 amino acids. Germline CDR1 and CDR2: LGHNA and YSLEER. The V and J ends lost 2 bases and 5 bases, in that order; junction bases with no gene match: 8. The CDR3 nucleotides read TGCGCCAGCAGCCAATCTCTGGCTAGCGGGGGAACCGGGGAGCTGTTTTTT. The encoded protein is CASSQSLASGGTGELFF.

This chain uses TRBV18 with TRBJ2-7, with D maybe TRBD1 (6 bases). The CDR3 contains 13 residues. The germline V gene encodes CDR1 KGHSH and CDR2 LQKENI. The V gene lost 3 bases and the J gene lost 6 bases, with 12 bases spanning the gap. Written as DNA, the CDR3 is TGTGCCAGCTCACCGAACAGGGTGGGCGAGCAGTACTTC. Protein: CASSPNRVGEQYF. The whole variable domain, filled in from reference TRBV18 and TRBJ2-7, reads NAGVMQNPRHLVRRRGQEARLRCSPMKGHSHVYWYRQLPEEGLKFMVYLQKENIIDESGMPKERFSAEFPKEGPSILRIQQVVRGDSAAYFCASSPNRVGEQYFGPGTRLTVT.

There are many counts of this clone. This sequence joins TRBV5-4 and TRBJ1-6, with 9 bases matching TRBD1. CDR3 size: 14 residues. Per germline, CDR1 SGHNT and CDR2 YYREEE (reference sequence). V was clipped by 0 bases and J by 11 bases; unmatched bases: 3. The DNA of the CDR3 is TGTGCCAGCAGCTTGGGACAGGGGGACCCACCCCTCCACTTT. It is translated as CASSLGQGDPPLHF.

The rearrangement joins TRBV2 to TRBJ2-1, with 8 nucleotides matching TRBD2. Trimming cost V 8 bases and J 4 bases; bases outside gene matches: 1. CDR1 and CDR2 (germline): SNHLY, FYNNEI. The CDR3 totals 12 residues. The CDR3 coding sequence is TGTGCCAGCGCTAGCGGGTACAATGAGCAGTTCTTC. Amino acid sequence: CASASGYNEQFF.